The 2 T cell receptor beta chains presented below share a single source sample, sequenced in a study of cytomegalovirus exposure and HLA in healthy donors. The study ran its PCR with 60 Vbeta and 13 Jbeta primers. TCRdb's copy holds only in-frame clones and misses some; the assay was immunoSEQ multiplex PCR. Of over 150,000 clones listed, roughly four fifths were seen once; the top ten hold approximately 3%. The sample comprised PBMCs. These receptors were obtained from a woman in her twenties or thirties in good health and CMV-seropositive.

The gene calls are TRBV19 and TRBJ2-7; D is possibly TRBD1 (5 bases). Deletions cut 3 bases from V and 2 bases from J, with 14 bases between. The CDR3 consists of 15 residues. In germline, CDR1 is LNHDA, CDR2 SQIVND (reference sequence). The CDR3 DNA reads TGTGCCAGTAGTATGGGGCCGAACAGACCCTACGAGCAGTACTTC. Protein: CASSMGPNRPYEQYF. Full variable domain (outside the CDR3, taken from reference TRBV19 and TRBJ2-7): DGGITQSPKYLFRKEGQNVTLSCEQNLNHDAMYWYRQDPGQGLRLIYYSQIVNDFQKGDIAEGYSVSREKKESFPLTVTSAQKNPTAFYLCASSMGPNRPYEQYFGPGTRLTVT.

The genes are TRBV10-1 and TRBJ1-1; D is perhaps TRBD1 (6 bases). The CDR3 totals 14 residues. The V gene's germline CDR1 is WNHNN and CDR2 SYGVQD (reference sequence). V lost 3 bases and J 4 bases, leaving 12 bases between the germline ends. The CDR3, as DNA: TGCGCCAGCAGTGAATTGTTAGGGGGCACTGAAGCTTTCTTT. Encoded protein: CASSELLGGTEAFF.